Listed here are 2 T cell receptor beta chains from one sample, sequenced in a study of CD8 T cells in Susac syndrome. Random hexamers were used to reverse transcribe an amount of roughly 0.45 to 1 ug RNA. TCRdb reprocessed the immunoSEQ multiplex PCR reads with MiXCR, giving one entry per CDR3 protein. This sample has some 300,000 distinct CDR3 sequences; about 88% occur once, and the top ten carry 0.18%. Material: CD8+ T cells from PBMCs. The receptors come from a human donor with multiple sclerosis.

The rearrangement joins TRBV4-1 to TRBJ2-3, with D possibly called TRBD1 or TRBD2 (5 bases each). The germline V and J ends were trimmed by 4 bases and 6 bases, with 11 bases remaining between them. The CDR3 covers 13 residues. The germline gives CDR1 MGHRA, CDR2 YSYEKL. CDR3 protein: CASSPVEGDTQYF. CDR3 nucleotides: TGCGCCAGCAGCCCAGTTGAGGGGGATACGCAGTATTTT.

The CDR3 DNA reads TGTGCCAGCAGACCGGGGGGCACCACTGAAGCTTTCTTT. Residues: CASRPGGTTEAFF. The V and J genes are TRBV7-9 and TRBJ1-1; weak D call: TRBD1 (6 bases). With 6 bases removed from V and 4 bases from J, the gap between germline ends came to 12 bases. This CDR3 comprises 13 residues. The V gene's germline CDR1 is SEHNR and CDR2 FQNEAQ (reference sequence).